This T cell receptor beta chain was captured in a study of blood T cell repertoires in COVID-19. The CDR3 covers 12 residues. Germline V CDR1 and CDR2: MDHEN, SYDVKM. The V gene lost 5 bases and the J gene lost 4 bases, with 8 bases spanning the gap. Libraries were prepared by immunoSEQ multiplex PCR; TCRdb keeps only in-frame clonotypes and omits some of them. The sample shows about 160,000 clones, around four fifths of them seen only once. The J gene is TRBJ1-2, the V gene TRBV28; D is unclear. This TCR was recovered from a woman aged 50 to 60 who had recovered from COVID-19. Sequenced sample: PBMCs or T cells enriched from blood (not recorded which). This CDR3 is CASSPGFYGYTF. The CDR3 bases are TGTGCCAGCAGTCCGGGGTTCTATGGCTACACCTTC.